This T cell receptor beta chain was found in a study of blood T cell repertoires in COVID-19. On the study more broadly: Material from acute and convalescent COVID-19 was sourced from the United States, Italy and Spain. PBMCs, B-cell-depleted T cells, or T cells provided the cDNA or gDNA that made up the material.

The sample holds a few counts of this clone. Trimming removed 5 bases at V and 0 bases at J, with 7 bases between. The length of the CDR3 is 13 residues. Authors' processing steps: By means of reference gene primer amplification, nucleated cell counts were estimated. The repertoire was sequenced with immunoSEQ multiplex PCR; TCRdb's copy has only in-frame clones and lacks some. That table gives V, J and clone size, and the DNA gave D and trimming. The data show around 120,000 clones, with just under 80% seen just once and around a quarter held by the top ten. Input material: peripheral blood. The chain recombines TRBV12-3 or TRBV12-4 with TRBJ1-1; possibly TRBD1 for D (5 bases). The source is a human donor in a cohort sampled during active COVID-19. The DNA of the CDR3 is TGTGCCAGCAGTCGACAGCTGAACACTGAAGCTTTCTTT. The encoded protein is CASSRQLNTEAFF.